This entry features one T cell receptor (beta chain) sequence. Using its own MiXCR run on the reads, TCRdb lists one record per CDR3 protein. The sample gives approximately 160,000 distinct CDR3 sequences, about 15% of which show up once; roughly 20% is in the top ten. The data are from a study of T cell repertoires in cytomegalovirus infection. The clonotype was recovered from a human donor in good health (CMV status not recorded). Some clones in this sample may be carry-over from other donors' samples. The specimen was CD8+ T cells from PBMCs.

The CDR3 DNA sequence: TGTGCCAGCAGTTACACCGGGACCAGTTTGAGCTCCTACAATGAGCAGTTCTTC. Translating it yields CASSYTGTSLSSYNEQFF. The V call is TRBV6-6, the J call TRBJ2-1; D possibly matches TRBD1 or TRBD2 (5 bases each). The CDR3 extends over 18 amino acids. V lost 2 bases to trimming and J lost 0 bases, with 17 bases between them. In germline, CDR1 is MNHNY, CDR2 SVGAGI (reference sequence).